This TCR beta chain was found in a study of beta chain features in type 1 diabetes. Overall study: Age, gender and cell yields were alike across patients and healthy donors.

Every isolated RNA sample was fully reverse transcribed, so sequencing captured expressed TCRB transcripts. TCRdb's table, derived via immunoSEQ multiplex PCR, lists solely in-frame clones and lacks some. The repertoire holds 15,000 or so clones, with 55% to 75% as singletons. Germline V gene data show CDR1 as SGHTA and CDR2 as FQGTGA. The CDR3 has 13 residues. The germline V and J ends were trimmed by 5 bases and 3 bases, with 10 bases remaining between them. Study observations and caveats: Patients with Type 1 diabetes showed moderately but significantly shorter TCRB CDR3s in all four CD4+ subsets. In patients and controls equally, PCR might favor templates that are shorter.

Remarks on this clone: Its specificity is unknown.

The rearrangement uses TRBV7-3 and TRBJ1-1, with TRBD1 as a possible D gene (6 bases). Input material: stem cell memory CD4+ T cells from blood. This receptor was identified in a young man with type 1 diabetes. The DNA of the CDR3 is TGTGCCAGCAGCCCACAGGGCGACACTGAAGCTTTCTTT. Translated: CASSPQGDTEAFF.